The 29 T cell receptor beta chains below all came from one sample that was sequenced in a study of T cells in Graves' hyperthyroidism and ophthalmopathy. Researchers took RNA transcripts and amplified the TCR beta CDR3 regions from them. The HTBI primer set served for first-round RT-PCR of the TCR CDR3. TCRdb independently ran MiXCR on the multiplex PCR reads; one entry per CDR3 protein. There are under 800,000 distinct CDR3 sequences in the sample; 14% occur only once, and 9.5% to 13% lies in the top ten. What was sequenced was blood. All receptors derive from a woman under 30 with Graves' hyperthyroidism.

This clonotype was counted ten times or more. The J gene is TRBJ2-1, the V gene TRBV11-2; 8 bases match TRBD2. From germline, CDR1 is SGHAT and CDR2 FQNNGV. This CDR3 has 17 amino acids. The V gene end was trimmed by 4 bases and the J gene end by 4 bases; junction bases not matched to a gene: 12. The CDR3 nucleotides read TGTGCCAGCAGCTCTCCCGCCGGGACTAGTCCGTACAATGAGCAGTTCTTC. Translation gives CASSSPAGTSPYNEQFF.

In this sample, this clonotype turned up many times. The V and J genes are TRBV10-3 and TRBJ1-1; the D gene is possibly TRBD1 (6 bases). Germline assignment: CDR1 ENHRY and CDR2 SYGVKD. The CDR3 is 15 amino acids. V lost 6 bases, J lost 0 bases, and 14 bases lay in between. Here the CDR3 reads CAIREPGDLNTEAFF. CDR3 in DNA: TGTGCCATCAGGGAGCCAGGGGACTTGAACACTGAAGCTTTCTTT.

The chain recombines TRBV19 with TRBJ2-1; 11 positions agree with TRBD2. Germline values: CDR1 LNHDA, CDR2 SQIVND (reference sequence). Losses at the gene ends were 11 bases for V and 2 bases for J; bases not matched to a gene: 8. The length of the CDR3 is 15 residues. The CDR3, as DNA: TGTGCCCCCGACCAACTAGCGGGGGCCTACAATGAGCAGTTCTTC. Its translation: CAPDQLAGAYNEQFF.

The table lists this clonotype with a few counts. This chain uses TRBV20-1 with TRBJ2-5; unclear D gene. CDR1 and CDR2 from the germline V gene are DFQATT and SNEGSKA (reference sequence). Between the trimmed V and J ends, which lost 5 bases and 3 bases, there was a span of 13 bases. The CDR3 contains 13 residues. The CDR3 region is CSAHGTGEETQYF. The CDR3 DNA sequence: TGCAGTGCTCACGGAACGGGCGAAGAGACCCAGTACTTC.

This clonotype was counted at least ten times. The chain is built from TRBV7-2 and TRBJ2-7, with D perhaps TRBD2 (5 bases). V gave up 5 bases and J gave up 0 bases, with 11 bases separating them. CDR3 length equals 14 residues. Germline V gene sequence: CDR1 SGHTA, CDR2 FQGNSA. In DNA form, the CDR3 reads TGTGCCAGCAGCCGGGGATCTCACTCCTACGAGCAGTACTTC. Translating gives CASSRGSHSYEQYF.

The CDR3 DNA reads TGCGCCAGCAGCCTACAGGGATCAGAGACAGATACGCAGTATTTT. This gives the protein CASSLQGSETDTQYF. The genes are TRBV5-1 and TRBJ2-3, with D possibly being TRBD1 (6 bases). The CDR3 runs to 15 residues. Germline CDR1 SGHRS, CDR2 YFSETQ. The germline V and J ends were trimmed by 4 bases and 3 bases, with 15 bases remaining between them.

The chain has TRBV6-2 or TRBV6-3 and TRBJ2-2; perhaps D is TRBD1 or TRBD2 (5 bases each). V was clipped by 6 bases and J by 6 bases, with 23 bases between them. The CDR3 is 17 amino acids. Germline assignment: CDR1 MNHEY and CDR2 SVGEGT. CDR3 region: CASSRRDGAYRSGELFF. CDR3 nucleotides: TGTGCCAGCAGCCGCCGGGACGGGGCCTATCGCTCCGGGGAGCTGTTTTTT.

The genes are TRBV15 and TRBJ2-7; no firm D call. Trimming took 2 bases from V and 1 from J, leaving 18 bases between them. CDR1 and CDR2 (germline): LNHNV, YYDKDF (reference sequence). The CDR3 runs 17 residues. This CDR3 reads CATSRSYDRSGSYEQYF. DNA for the CDR3: TGTGCCACCAGCAGATCCTACGACCGGTCTGGATCCTACGAGCAGTACTTC.

The genes are TRBV6-1 and TRBJ2-7; D uncertain. Germline V gene data show CDR1 as MNHNS and CDR2 as SASEGT. Trimming pared 5 bases from V and 0 bases from J, leaving 5 bases between. The CDR3 runs 12 residues. CDR3 sequence (DNA): TGTGCCAGCAGTATTGGCTCCTACGAGCAGTACTTC. It translates to CASSIGSYEQYF.

This clonotype was seen repeatedly, ten times or more. This rearrangement joins TRBV28 to TRBJ2-7; TRBD2 agrees at 13 bases. The CDR3 spans 17 residues. The J segment lost 1 base and the V segment lost 3 bases, leaving 6 bases of the junction unmatched. CDR1 MDHEN and CDR2 SYDVKM come from the germline V gene. This CDR3 reads CASSLETSGRGSYEQYF. Written as DNA, the CDR3 is TGTGCCAGCAGTTTGGAAACTAGCGGGAGGGGTTCCTACGAGCAGTACTTC.

This clonotype was found many times. Here the CDR3 DNA reads TGTGCCAGCAGCTTAGATTCTTGGTCATCGTGGACCTACGAGCAGTACTTC. It encodes CASSLDSWSSWTYEQYF. The J gene is TRBJ2-7, the V gene TRBV7-9, with D unresolved. This CDR3 has 17 residues. V was cut by 1 base and J by 2 bases, with 18 bases left in between. The germline V gene encodes CDR1 SEHNR and CDR2 FQNEAQ (reference sequence). The full variable domain, completed using reference TRBV7-9 and TRBJ2-7, is DTGVSQNPRHKITKRGQNVTFRCDPISEHNRLYWYRQTLGQGPEFLTYFQNEAQLEKSRLLSDRFSAERPKGSFSTLEIQRTEQGDSAMYLCASSLDSWSSWTYEQYFGPGTRLTVT.

In this sample, this clonotype turned up many times. The CDR3 DNA reads as TGTGCCAGCAGCCACGCAGCGGGAGGGGGTGAGCAGTTCTTC. This encodes CASSHAAGGGEQFF. This chain connects TRBV3-1 to TRBJ2-1; 10 nucleotides match TRBD2. The CDR3 runs to 14 residues. The V gene end was trimmed by 3 bases and the J gene end by 9 bases; junction bases not matched to a gene: 5. Germline V CDR1 and CDR2: LGHDT, YNNKEL (reference sequence).

This clonotype was detected only a few times. CDR3 protein: CASSFFLGQEGQFF. The CDR3 region has the DNA TGTGCCAGCAGCTTCTTCCTTGGACAGGAAGGGCAGTTCTTC. The chain employs TRBV13 and TRBJ2-1, with 7 nucleotides matching TRBD1. Germline values: CDR1 PRHDT, CDR2 FYEKMQ (reference sequence). CDR3 length equals 14 residues. Trimming cost V 3 bases and J 12 bases; bases outside gene matches: 11.

This clonotype was recorded many times. This chain links TRBV7-2 with TRBJ2-5; no definite D call. CDR3 length equals 13 residues. Per the germline V gene, CDR1 is SGHTA and CDR2 is FQGNSA. V was cut by 3 bases and J by 4 bases, with 9 bases left in between. CDR3 amino acids: CASSLGARETQYF. In DNA, the CDR3 is TGTGCCAGCAGCTTGGGTGCGAGAGAGACCCAGTACTTC.

This clonotype has just a few counts. This rearrangement joins TRBV19 to TRBJ2-2; D ambiguous. The germline gives CDR1 LNHDA, CDR2 SQIVND (reference sequence). V was clipped by 1 base and J by 2 bases, with 2 bases between them. This CDR3 contains 13 residues. CDR3 region: CASSIVNTGELFF. CDR3 bases: TGTGCCAGTAGTATAGTCAACACCGGGGAGCTGTTTTTT.

The table lists this clonotype with many counts. V is TRBV7-9 and J is TRBJ1-1; 10 nucleotides agree with TRBD1. There are 14 residues in the CDR3. V shed 4 bases and J 10 bases; nucleotides not matched to a gene: 9. The germline V gene encodes CDR1 SEHNR and CDR2 FQNEAQ (reference sequence). The CDR3 here is CASSSRDRGVGAFF. In DNA, the CDR3 is TGTGCCAGCAGCTCCCGGGACAGGGGCGTAGGAGCTTTCTTT.

The chain combines TRBV18 with TRBJ2-1; 10 nucleotides match TRBD2. The junction had 9 bases not matched to a gene; V was cut back by 4 bases and J by 0 bases. The CDR3 spans 18 residues. The germline gives CDR1 KGHSH, CDR2 LQKENI. The CDR3, as DNA: TGTGCCAGCTCACATGGACCGGGACTAGCGTACTCCTACAATGAGCAGTTCTTC. Its protein product is CASSHGPGLAYSYNEQFF.

This clonotype appeared many times. This chain connects TRBV20-1 to TRBJ2-5, with 10 bases aligning to TRBD2. This CDR3 comprises 18 residues. V was pared by 1 base and J by 1 base, with 12 bases of the junction left unmatched. The germline CDR1 and CDR2 sequences are DFQATT and SNEGSKA (reference sequence). The CDR3 bases are TGCAGTGCTAGAGGGGCGGCTAGCGGGAGTGGGAGCCAAGAGACCCAGTACTTC. It encodes CSARGAASGSGSQETQYF.

This clonotype turned up a few times. This sequence joins TRBV5-1 and TRBJ1-5, with D maybe TRBD1 (5 bases). CDR3 length: 11 amino acids. V was cut by 8 bases and J by 7 bases, with 10 bases left in between. CDR1 SGHRS and CDR2 YFSETQ come from the germline V gene. CDR3 region: CARPGGQPQHF. CDR3 DNA sequence: TGCGCCAGACCGGGGGGGCAGCCCCAGCATTTT.

This clonotype was observed at least ten times. The chain carries TRBV7-9 and TRBJ2-5; TRBD2 agrees at 15 bases. Germline trimming cut 6 bases from V and 1 base from J; bases unmatched to any gene: 9. This CDR3 is built from 18 residues. Per germline, CDR1 SEHNR and CDR2 FQNEAQ (reference sequence). CDR3 sequence: CASRAGTSGRSRQETQYF. The CDR3 nucleotides are TGTGCCAGCAGGGCCGGGACTAGCGGGAGGTCGCGCCAAGAGACCCAGTACTTC.

As concerns this clonotype: The final CDR3 position lacks the conserved phenylalanine or tryptophan, pointing to a likely read error. The CDR3 DNA follows: TGTGCCAGCAGTTTAATGGGGGCTGATAGCAATCAGCCCCAGCATCTT. Translated: CASSLMGADSNQPQHL. The V gene is TRBV12-3 or TRBV12-4, the J gene TRBJ1-5; possible D gene TRBD1, 6 bases. V gave up 2 bases and J gave up 0 bases, with 11 bases separating them. The CDR3 is 16 amino acids.

There are many counts of this clonotype. V usage is TRBV11-2 and J usage is TRBJ2-2; TRBD2 might be the D (5 bases). Trimming took 5 bases from V and 8 from J, leaving 12 bases between them. CDR3 size: 13 residues. Germline loops: CDR1 SGHAT, CDR2 FQNNGV. CDR3 sequence: CASSIAPKGELFF. DNA of the CDR3: TGTGCCAGCAGCATAGCGCCTAAGGGGGAGCTGTTTTTT.

This clonotype was observed at least ten times. The CDR3 loop reads CAVPKGGGYEQYF. For the CDR3, the DNA is TGTGCCGTACCCAAGGGCGGGGGCTACGAGCAGTACTTC. The genes are TRBV2 and TRBJ2-7; TRBD2 aligns across 7 bases. This CDR3 comprises 13 residues. Trimming took 11 bases from V and 3 from J; bases not matched to a gene: 10. Germline V lookup: CDR1 SNHLY, CDR2 FYNNEI.

This clonotype was detected only a few times. The CDR3 is CASSFRGMGEKLFF. CDR3 coding DNA: TGTGCCAGCAGTTTCAGGGGTATGGGTGAAAAACTGTTTTTT. The chain joins TRBV12-3 or TRBV12-4 to TRBJ1-4; the D gene is possibly TRBD1 (6 bases). V was cut by 3 bases and J by 7 bases, with 12 bases left in between. This CDR3 region has 14 residues.

This clonotype was recorded many times. This chain links TRBV30 with TRBJ1-6; D gene uncertain. Germline V gives CDR1 GTSNPN, CDR2 SVGIG (reference sequence). This CDR3 region has 15 residues. V lost 4 bases, J lost 2 bases, and 12 bases lay in between. Here the CDR3 DNA reads TGTGCCTGGAAGGCCTCACGCACCTATAATTCACCCCTCCACTTT. Amino acids: CAWKASRTYNSPLHF.

The rearrangement uses TRBV20-1 and TRBJ2-2, with D hard to call. Germline V CDR1 and CDR2: DFQATT, SNEGSKA (reference sequence). Trimming removed 3 bases at V and 4 bases at J, with 12 bases between. The CDR3 sequence is 14 residues long. CDR3 bases: TGCAGTGCTAGTCCGTTACGAGGCACCGGGGAGCTGTTTTTT. This sequence encodes CSASPLRGTGELFF.

The chain carries TRBV2 and TRBJ1-1, with D unclear. Germline CDR1 and CDR2: SNHLY and FYNNEI. The CDR3 contains 15 residues. Trimming stripped 3 bases from V and 0 bases from J, with 11 bases between. CDR3 sequence reads: CASSESMGMNTEAFF. The CDR3 bases are TGTGCCAGCAGTGAGTCAATGGGAATGAACACTGAAGCTTTCTTT.

This clonotype was counted many times. The rearrangement joins TRBV9 to TRBJ2-1, with 7 bases fitting TRBD2. The CDR3 has 17 amino acids. Per germline, CDR1 SGDLS and CDR2 YYNGEE. The V gene end was trimmed by 1 base and the J gene end by 2 bases; junction bases not matched to a gene: 9. CDR3 coding DNA: TGTGCCAGCAGCGTACTACCAGCGGGAAGCCCCTACAATGAGCAGTTCTTC. It codes for CASSVLPAGSPYNEQFF.

This clonotype has at least ten counts. The V call is TRBV12-3 or TRBV12-4, the J call TRBJ2-7; D is uncertain. Between the trimmed V and J ends, which lost 6 bases and 4 bases, there was a span of 16 bases. The length of the CDR3 is 14 residues. The CDR3 nucleotides are TGTGCCAGCAGGACAAGTTATCACGAATACGAGCAGTACTTC. Translating it yields CASRTSYHEYEQYF.